This is a list of T cell receptor beta chains from one sample in a study of OX40 agonist ivuxolimab in advanced cancers. Profiling relied on immunoSEQ multiplex PCR, and the TCRdb table lists in-frame clones only, not all of them. In the table there are around 75,000 clones, about 90% of which are singletons. Material: CD4+ or CD8+ T cells sorted from blood, obtained in a trial of the OX40 agonist ivuxolimab. The receptors were gathered from an adult with an advanced solid tumor such as melanoma, head and neck, liver or kidney cancer. Both conserved end residues are part of each CDR3. The order of the fields is J gene, clone size, V gene, D gene, CDR3 protein, CDR3 DNA. The D gene is left open where the match is weak. Clone size, where shown, is once, few, many, or a class for clones that have expanded.

TRBJ1-3 - TRBV5-4 - CASSFRGTTGNTIYF TGTGCCAGCAGCTTTCGAGGTACAACTGGAAACACCATATATTTT
TRBJ1-3 - TRBV7-2 TRBD1 CASSPQGTGNGNTIYF TGTGCCAGCAGCCCTCAAGGGACAGGGAACGGAAACACCATATATTTT
TRBJ2-7 - TRBV7-2 - CASSPSRSLYEQYF TGTGCCAGCAGCCCTAGCAGGAGCCTCTACGAGCAGTACTTC
TRBJ2-7 - TRBV6-5 - CASSYSPTSYEQYF TGTGCCAGCAGTTACTCCCCTACATCCTACGAGCAGTACTTC
TRBJ2-2 - TRBV10-2 TRBD2 CATPKASSGNANTGELFF TGCGCCACCCCGAAGGCCTCTAGCGGAAACGCGAACACCGGGGAGCTGTTTTTT
TRBJ2-2 - TRBV30 - CAWTTPGTGPGELFF TGTGCCTGGACTACACCCGGAACCGGACCCGGGGAGCTGTTTTTT
TRBJ1-5 - TRBV5-8 - CASSPRSGNQPQHF TGTGCCAGCAGCCCTAGGTCTGGCAATCAGCCCCAGCATTTT
TRBJ2-2 - TRBV2 TRBD2 CASTGAGRTGELFF TGTGCCAGCACCGGAGCGGGGCGCACCGGGGAGCTGTTTTTT
TRBJ1-1 few TRBV21-1 - CASKGRDCTEAFF TGTGCCAGCAAGGGCAGGGATTGTACTGAAGCTTTCTTT
TRBJ2-7 - TRBV5-1 TRBD2 CASSLAREGRESYEQYF TGCGCCAGCAGCTTGGCGAGGGAGGGGAGGGAGTCCTACGAGCAGTACTTC
TRBJ2-7 - TRBV10-2 - CASGSTYEQYF TGCGCCAGCGGGTCCACCTACGAGCAGTACTTC
TRBJ1-1 - TRBV18 - CASSPLEKGFAFF TGTGCCAGCTCACCACTTGAAAAGGGATTCGCTTTCTTT
TRBJ1-1 - TRBV4-2 - CASSQVAGLSEAFF TGTGCCAGCAGCCAAGTTGCCGGATTGTCTGAAGCTTTCTTT
TRBJ2-7 once TRBV29-1 - CSVPSGVGYEQYF TGCAGCGTTCCTTCGGGAGTCGGGTACGAGCAGTACTTC
TRBJ1-2 - TRBV28 - CASSSHRVGDYGYTF TGTGCCAGCAGTTCCCACAGGGTGGGGGACTATGGCTACACCTTC
TRBJ2-2 - TRBV5-1 - CASSLQGPTGELFF TGCGCCAGCAGCTTGCAGGGGCCCACCGGGGAGCTGTTTTTT
TRBJ2-3 - TRBV4-2 TRBD2 CASSQESSTSGSTDTQYF TGTGCCAGCAGCCAAGAGAGCAGTACTAGCGGGAGCACAGATACGCAGTATTTT
TRBJ2-3 - TRBV11-2 TRBD2 CASSGTGTSVFTDTQYF TGTGCCAGCAGCGGCACCGGGACTAGCGTATTCACAGATACGCAGTATTTT
TRBJ1-1 - TRBV7-7 - CASSTGPQAEAFF TGTGCTAGCAGTACAGGCCCGCAAGCTGAAGCTTTCTTT
TRBJ1-1 few TRBV28 TRBD1 CASSTGTANTEAFF TGTGCCAGCAGTACGGGGACAGCGAACACTGAAGCTTTCTTT
TRBJ1-1 once TRBV18 - CASSPSDTEAFF TGTGCCAGCTCGCCCTCGGACACTGAAGCTTTCTTT
TRBJ2-7 - TRBV7-9 TRBD2 CASSSPGLAGREEQYF TGTGCCAGCAGTTCACCGGGACTAGCGGGTCGGGAGGAGCAGTACTTC
TRBJ2-7 - TRBV5-1 - CASSPAGTYEQYF TGCGCCAGCAGCCCCGCCGGTACCTACGAGCAGTACTTC
TRBJ1-2 - TRBV7-9 TRBD1 CASSYGTGGTYGYTF TGTGCCAGCAGCTACGGGACAGGGGGCACCTATGGCTACACCTTC
TRBJ2-1 once TRBV7-8 - CASSLVTGTYNEQFF TGTGCCAGCAGCTTAGTTACAGGCACCTACAATGAGCAGTTCTTC
TRBJ1-2 - TRBV10-2 - CASSEPANYGYTF TGCGCCAGCAGTGAGCCTGCTAACTATGGCTACACCTTC
TRBJ1-2 - TRBV5-1 TRBD1 CASSLAGTGPRGYTF TGCGCCAGCAGCTTGGCCGGGACAGGGCCTCGGGGCTACACCTTC
TRBJ2-7 - TRBV28 TRBD1 CASSSRGGQGKTYEQYF TGTGCCAGCAGTTCCCGGGGGGGACAGGGGAAAACCTACGAGCAGTACTTC
TRBJ1-2 - TRBV7-9 - CASSLLLRGPPGYTF TGTGCCAGCAGCTTGCTTCTGAGGGGCCCTCCTGGCTACACCTTC
TRBJ1-4 once TRBV18 TRBD1 CASSEQQGQSEKLFF TGTGCCAGCTCGGAACAACAGGGGCAGAGTGAAAAACTGTTTTTT
TRBJ2-5 - TRBV11-2 TRBD2 CASSFRLAGGREETQYF TGTGCCAGCAGCTTTCGACTAGCGGGGGGGCGGGAAGAGACCCAGTACTTC
TRBJ2-5 - TRBV30 TRBD2 CGGGGSSRVPQYF TGTGGGGGGGGAGGATCTAGCAGGGTGCCCCAGTACTTC
TRBJ2-3 - TRBV11-3 - CASSSGTSTDTQYF TGTGCCAGCAGCTCTGGAACTTCCACAGATACGCAGTATTTT
TRBJ2-3 - TRBV5-5 - CASSRVGNTDTQYF TGTGCCAGCAGCCGGGTGGGGAACACAGATACGCAGTATTTT
TRBJ2-3 - TRBV7-2 - CASSLRGGLSTDTQYF TGTGCCAGCAGCTTGAGGGGCGGGCTTAGCACAGATACGCAGTATTTT
TRBJ2-7 - TRBV28 - CASSNAGAAGEQYF TGTGCCAGCAGCAATGCCGGCGCAGCTGGCGAGCAGTACTTC
TRBJ1-5 - TRBV19 - CASSPPFTSRGNQPQHF TGTGCCAGTAGTCCCCCCTTCACCTCTCGGGGCAATCAGCCCCAGCATTTT
TRBJ1-1 - TRBV16 - CASSQSGESTEAFF TGTGCCAGCAGCCAATCTGGGGAGAGCACTGAAGCTTTCTTT
TRBJ2-1 - TRBV15 - CATSRDLGVASNEQFF TGTGCCACCAGCAGAGATTTGGGGGTAGCGTCCAATGAGCAGTTCTTC
TRBJ2-2 - TRBV6-4 TRBD1 CASRPSGQGPNTGELFF TGTGCCAGCAGACCATCCGGACAGGGCCCGAACACCGGGGAGCTGTTTTTT
TRBJ1-1 - TRBV6-5 TRBD1 CASSYLPGQANTEAFF TGTGCCAGCAGTTACCTCCCGGGACAGGCAAACACTGAAGCTTTCTTT
TRBJ2-1 - TRBV4-2 TRBD2 CASSQDGLAGGPYNEQFF TGTGCCAGCAGCCAAGATGGACTAGCGGGAGGGCCCTACAATGAGCAGTTCTTC
TRBJ1-4 - TRBV19 - CASSRSATNEKLFF TGTGCCAGTAGCAGGTCTGCAACTAATGAAAAACTGTTTTTT
TRBJ2-2 - TRBV2 - CASNRVANTGELFF TGTGCCAGCAACAGGGTCGCGAACACCGGGGAGCTGTTTTTT
TRBJ1-2 - TRBV6-5 TRBD1 CASSPRQGRILGYTF TGTGCCAGCAGTCCCCGACAGGGACGGATTCTAGGCTACACCTTC
TRBJ1-2 - TRBV7-8 - CASSLDLWGYTF TGTGCCAGCAGCTTAGATTTATGGGGCTACACCTTC
TRBJ2-1 - TRBV5-4 TRBD2 CASSPRTSGSYNEQFF TGTGCCAGCAGCCCTAGGACTAGCGGCTCCTACAATGAGCAGTTCTTC
TRBJ2-7 - TRBV19 - CASSMGRFGYEQYF TGTGCCAGTAGTATGGGACGCTTTGGGTACGAGCAGTACTTC
TRBJ2-7 - TRBV5-4 - CASSSSSYEQYF TGTGCCAGCAGTTCCAGCTCCTACGAGCAGTACTTC
TRBJ2-5 - TRBV7-2 TRBD2 CASSSAFQAGFRETQYF TGTGCCAGCAGCTCCGCATTTCAAGCGGGGTTCAGAGAGACCCAGTACTTC
TRBJ1-1 - TRBV28 - CASSLGRELKAFF TGTGCCAGCAGTTTGGGCAGGGAATTAAAAGCTTTCTTT
TRBJ2-1 - TRBV11-1 - CASSPDGTYNEQFF TGTGCCAGCAGCCCGGACGGGACCTACAATGAGCAGTTCTTC
TRBJ1-6 - TRBV6-1 - CASSEPGNSPLHF TGTGCCAGCAGTGAGCCGGGAAATTCACCCCTCCACTTT
TRBJ1-1 - TRBV5-1 - CASSPRGGDTEAFF TGCGCCAGCAGCCCCCGGGGGGGGGATACTGAAGCTTTCTTT
TRBJ2-7 - TRBV4-2 - CASSQDRFVTYEQYF TGTGCCAGCAGCCAAGATCGTTTCGTTACCTACGAGCAGTACTTC
TRBJ2-7 - TRBV7-2 - CASSLLGGHEQYF TGTGCCAGCAGCTTGCTTGGAGGCCACGAGCAGTACTTC
TRBJ2-2 - TRBV15 TRBD2 CATSRRGERNTGELFF TGTGCCACCAGCAGGCGGGGGGAGAGGAACACCGGGGAGCTGTTTTTT
TRBJ2-2 - TRBV29-1 - CSVAPGHTGELFF TGCAGCGTCGCCCCTGGACACACCGGGGAGCTGTTTTTT